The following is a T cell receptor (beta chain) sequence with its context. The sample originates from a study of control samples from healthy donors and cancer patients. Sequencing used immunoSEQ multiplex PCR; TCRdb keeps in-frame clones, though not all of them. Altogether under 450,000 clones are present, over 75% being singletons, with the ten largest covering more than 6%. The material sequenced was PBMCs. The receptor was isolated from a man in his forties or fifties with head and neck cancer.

CDR3 nucleotides: TGTGCCAGCAGCTGGTCGAGTAGCTCCTATAATTCACCCCTCCACTTT. Its translation is CASSWSSSSYNSPLHF. The chain couples TRBV11-2 to TRBJ1-6; D gene uncertain. With 4 bases removed from V and 0 bases from J, the gap between germline ends came to 10 bases. In germline, CDR1 is SGHAT, CDR2 FQNNGV. The CDR3 extends over 16 amino acids.